These T cell receptor beta chains were read from a single sample in a study of OX40 agonist ivuxolimab in advanced cancers. Only in-frame clones appear in the TCRdb table, and some are missing; sequencing was by immunoSEQ multiplex PCR. The data show roughly 56,000 clones, roughly nine tenths seen once. Here the sequenced sample was CD4+ or CD8+ T cells sorted from blood, taken in a trial of the OX40 agonist ivuxolimab. These receptors were collected from an adult with an advanced solid tumor such as melanoma, head and neck, liver or kidney cancer. The CDR3 runs from the conserved cysteine through the conserved F or W. A D gene is named only where the DNA matches it firmly. Rows give clone size only sometimes, using once, few, many, or a class for an expanded clone.

cdr3_nt,cdr3_aa,j_call,clone_size,d_call,v_call
TGTGCCAGCAGCTTAAGGGTCTCTGGGGCCAACGTCCTGACTTTC,CASSLRVSGANVLTF,TRBJ2-6,-,-,TRBV5-6
TGTGCCAGTACCCCCCCGGGGAGAAACACAGATACGCAGTATTTT,CASTPPGRNTDTQYF,TRBJ2-3,-,-,TRBV19
TGTGCCAGCAGGCGGCTCAATCAGCCCCAGCATTTT,CASRRLNQPQHF,TRBJ1-5,once,-,TRBV6-1
TGTGCCAGCAGTCGCTCAAGCGGAGGTCAAGAGACCCAGTACTTC,CASSRSSGGQETQYF,TRBJ2-5,once,-,TRBV6-5
TGTGCCAGCAGCTCCCGACTAGCGCGGAATGAGCAGTTCTTC,CASSSRLARNEQFF,TRBJ2-1,-,TRBD2,TRBV11-2
TGTGCCAGCAGCTCCCGGGTCAAAACTAACTATGGCTACACCTTC,CASSSRVKTNYGYTF,TRBJ1-2,-,-,TRBV7-8
TGTGCCAGCCGTAGGACAGGGAAAATCCTCCCAACTAATGAAAAACTGTTTTTT,CASRRTGKILPTNEKLFF,TRBJ1-4,-,TRBD1,TRBV19
TGTGCCAGCAGTTACGGCGGCAGGATGTATTCACCCCTCCACTTT,CASSYGGRMYSPLHF,TRBJ1-6,-,-,TRBV6-5
TGTGCCAGCAGCTTACACCGGAACACTGAAGCTTTCTTT,CASSLHRNTEAFF,TRBJ1-1,-,-,TRBV7-7
TGTGCCAGCAGTTTAACCGGGACAGGTCTTTATGGCTACACCTTC,CASSLTGTGLYGYTF,TRBJ1-2,-,TRBD1,TRBV28
TGTGCCATCAGCTCGGGGATGGGGACAGGAACCTACGGGCAGTACTTC,CAISSGMGTGTYGQYF,TRBJ2-7,-,TRBD1,TRBV10-3
TGTGCCAGCAGCGTTGGACAGGCTCTTGGAAACACCATATATTTT,CASSVGQALGNTIYF,TRBJ1-3,-,TRBD1,TRBV2
TGTGCCAGCAGTGAGTTAGGGATCGAAAAACTGTTTTTT,CASSELGIEKLFF,TRBJ1-4,few,-,TRBV2
TGTGCCCGAAGGGACAGAAACTCACCCCTCCACTTT,CARRDRNSPLHF,TRBJ1-6,once,TRBD1,TRBV30
TGTGCCAGCAGTTCCCTCCGGGGGCGGTATTCACCCCTCCACTTT,CASSSLRGRYSPLHF,TRBJ1-6,-,-,TRBV6-6
TGTGCCAGCAGCTTAGCGGCGGGAGGGTCCTCCTACAATGAGCAGTTCTTC,CASSLAAGGSSYNEQFF,TRBJ2-1,-,TRBD2,TRBV7-8
TGTGCCAGTAAATGGGGGACAGCAACTAATGAAAAACTGTTTTTT,CASKWGTATNEKLFF,TRBJ1-4,-,TRBD1,TRBV19
TGTGCCAGTAGTCCACAATACGACCCGATGGGTCAGCCCCAGCATTTT,CASSPQYDPMGQPQHF,TRBJ1-5,-,-,TRBV19
TGCGCCAGCAGCTTAACCGGGGTTGAAGCTTTCTTT,CASSLTGVEAFF,TRBJ1-1,-,-,TRBV5-1
TGTGCCAGCAGCTTAATGGCAGCGAGCTCCTACGAGCAGTACTTC,CASSLMAASSYEQYF,TRBJ2-7,once,-,TRBV7-3
TGTGCCAGCAGCGAATTTACAGGGACTGAAGCTTTCTTT,CASSEFTGTEAFF,TRBJ1-1,-,-,TRBV6-4
TGTGCCAGCAGCGCCGGATACGAGCAGTACTTC,CASSAGYEQYF,TRBJ2-7,-,-,TRBV9
TGCGCCAGCAGCCTCGGACAGGTAGCGAACCAAGAGACCCAGTACTTC,CASSLGQVANQETQYF,TRBJ2-5,-,TRBD1,TRBV5-1
TGTGCCAGCAGCCAAGATGGGCAGCTGGGCAATCAGCCCCAGCATTTT,CASSQDGQLGNQPQHF,TRBJ1-5,few,-,TRBV4-2
TGCGCCAGCAGTGCCGCGGAAAAATACTACGAGCAGTACTTC,CASSAAEKYYEQYF,TRBJ2-7,-,-,TRBV10-2
TGTGCCAGCTCATCACGGCACAGGGGTAGGGACACTGAAGCTTTCTTT,CASSSRHRGRDTEAFF,TRBJ1-1,-,TRBD1,TRBV18
TGTGCCAGCTCACCACCCCCAGCCACAGATACGCAGTATTTT,CASSPPPATDTQYF,TRBJ2-3,-,-,TRBV18
TGTGCCAGCAGCGTATACGGCGGCACAGATACGCAGTATTTT,CASSVYGGTDTQYF,TRBJ2-3,-,-,TRBV9
TGCAGCGTTGTTTCCAGGGGTAATAACTATGGCTACACCTTC,CSVVSRGNNYGYTF,TRBJ1-2,-,-,TRBV29-1
TGTGCCAGCAGCCCACAGGGGGCGACCGTAAATGAAAAACTGTTTTTT,CASSPQGATVNEKLFF,TRBJ1-4,-,TRBD1,TRBV7-2
TGTGCCTGGAGTCGTACAGGGAACACTGAAGCTTTCTTT,CAWSRTGNTEAFF,TRBJ1-1,few,-,TRBV30
TGTGCCAGCTCCCGGGGTAGCGGCACAGATACGCAGTATTTT,CASSRGSGTDTQYF,TRBJ2-3,-,-,TRBV27
TGTGCCAGAAGCTTGGCCGTCTTCAATCCTGGAAACACCATATATTTT,CARSLAVFNPGNTIYF,TRBJ1-3,once,-,TRBV5-3
TGTGCCAGTAGCCGGACGGACCAAGAGACCCAGTACTTC,CASSRTDQETQYF,TRBJ2-5,-,-,TRBV19
TGTGCCAGCAGCTTAATATACCCAGGAGATACGCAGTATTTT,CASSLIYPGDTQYF,TRBJ2-3,-,-,TRBV7-9
TGCGCCAGCAGCTCTCAGGGTTACGGCTACACCTTC,CASSSQGYGYTF,TRBJ1-2,-,-,TRBV5-1
TGCGCCAGCAGCCAAGATAGAGGGGCCACCGGGGAGCTGTTTTTT,CASSQDRGATGELFF,TRBJ2-2,-,-,TRBV4-1
TGTGCCTGGAGTGTATTGGGGGACGAGCAGTACTTC,CAWSVLGDEQYF,TRBJ2-7,once,-,TRBV30
TGTGCCAGCAGCGCTCAAGAGACCCAGTACTTC,CASSAQETQYF,TRBJ2-5,-,-,TRBV13
TGTGCCAGCAGTTTCCGGACTAGCGGGAGATACGAGCAGTACTTC,CASSFRTSGRYEQYF,TRBJ2-7,-,TRBD2,TRBV6-1
TGTGCCAGTATCTCGGCCAAACTTGGGGGCCAGCCCCAGCATTTT,CASISAKLGGQPQHF,TRBJ1-5,-,-,TRBV6-1
TGCGCCAGCAGTCGTTTGACAACAGGGGGTTGGGGCAGTGAGCAGTTCTTC,CASSRLTTGGWGSEQFF,TRBJ2-1,-,TRBD1,TRBV5-1
TGTGCCAGCAGCGTATCCGAGAAGGCGGTGCTTTTGGAGCTGTTTTTT,CASSVSEKAVLLELFF,TRBJ2-2,few,-,TRBV9
TGCGCCAGCAGCTTGGCGGCCGGTGCGGGCTACACCTTC,CASSLAAGAGYTF,TRBJ1-2,-,-,TRBV5-1
TGCGCCAGCACCCGCTCGCCCGACGAAAAACTGTTTTTT,CASTRSPDEKLFF,TRBJ1-4,-,-,TRBV5-1
TGCAGTGCTTGGGGTGGCACTGAAGCTTTCTTT,CSAWGGTEAFF,TRBJ1-1,-,-,TRBV20-1
TGTGCCAGCAGTTACGGGCCAGTTAAAGAGACCCAGTACTTC,CASSYGPVKETQYF,TRBJ2-5,-,-,TRBV6-5
TGTGCCTCAGAGGGGGGGAGGAGGGAGCAGTACTTC,CASEGGRREQYF,TRBJ2-7,-,-,TRBV30
TGTGCCAGTAACAAACAGGGACACAGAAACACTGAAGCTTTCTTT,CASNKQGHRNTEAFF,TRBJ1-1,-,-,TRBV19
TGTGCCAGTAGTATAGCGGAGGGCCCAACTAATGAAAAACTGTTTTTT,CASSIAEGPTNEKLFF,TRBJ1-4,-,-,TRBV19
TGTGCCAGCTCACTAATTCCTCCCCCCAATCAGCCCCAGCATTTT,CASSLIPPPNQPQHF,TRBJ1-5,-,-,TRBV18
TGTGCCAGCAGTGGGACGGCGACAAATGAAAAACTGTTTTTT,CASSGTATNEKLFF,TRBJ1-4,once,-,TRBV6-1
TGTGCCAGCAGCTCTTATCCCGGGGAGCTGTTTTTT,CASSSYPGELFF,TRBJ2-2,-,-,TRBV11-3
TGTGCCAGCTCACCTACGGGGGCTGTTTTCTACGAGCAGTACTTC,CASSPTGAVFYEQYF,TRBJ2-7,-,-,TRBV18